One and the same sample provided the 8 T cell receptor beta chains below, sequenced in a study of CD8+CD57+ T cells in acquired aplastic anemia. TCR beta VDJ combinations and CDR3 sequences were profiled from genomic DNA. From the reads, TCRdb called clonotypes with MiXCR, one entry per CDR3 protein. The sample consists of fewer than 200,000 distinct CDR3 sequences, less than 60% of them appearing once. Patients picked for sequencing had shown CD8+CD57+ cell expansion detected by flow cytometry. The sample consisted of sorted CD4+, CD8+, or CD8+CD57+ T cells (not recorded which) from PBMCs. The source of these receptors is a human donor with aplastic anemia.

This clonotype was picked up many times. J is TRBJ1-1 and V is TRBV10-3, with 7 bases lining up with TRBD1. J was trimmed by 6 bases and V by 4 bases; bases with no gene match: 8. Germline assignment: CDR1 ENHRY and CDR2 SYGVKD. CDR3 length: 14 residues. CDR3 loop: CAISGDRAGSEAFF. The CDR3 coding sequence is TGTGCCATCAGTGGAGACAGGGCCGGGTCTGAAGCTTTCTTT.

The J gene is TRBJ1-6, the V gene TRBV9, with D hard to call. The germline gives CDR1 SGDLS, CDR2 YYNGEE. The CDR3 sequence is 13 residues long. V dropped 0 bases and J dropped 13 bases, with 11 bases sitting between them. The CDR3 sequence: CASSVAGGTPLHF. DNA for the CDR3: TGTGCCAGCAGCGTAGCTGGTGGAACTCCCCTCCACTTT.

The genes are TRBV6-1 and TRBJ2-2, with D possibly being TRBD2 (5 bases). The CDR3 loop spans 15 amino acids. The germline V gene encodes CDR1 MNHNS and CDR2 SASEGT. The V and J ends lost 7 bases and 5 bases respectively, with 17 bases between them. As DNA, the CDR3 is TGTGCCAGCATACCGTGGGAAACGGGGACCGGGGAGCTGTTTTTT. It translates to CASIPWETGTGELFF.

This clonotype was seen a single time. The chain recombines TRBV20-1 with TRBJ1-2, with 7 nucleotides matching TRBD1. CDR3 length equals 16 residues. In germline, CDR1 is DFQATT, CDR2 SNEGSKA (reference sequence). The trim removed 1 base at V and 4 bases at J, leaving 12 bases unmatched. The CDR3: CSARASSGQATYGYTF. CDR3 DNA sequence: TGCAGTGCTAGAGCATCTTCTGGACAGGCCACCTATGGCTACACCTTC.

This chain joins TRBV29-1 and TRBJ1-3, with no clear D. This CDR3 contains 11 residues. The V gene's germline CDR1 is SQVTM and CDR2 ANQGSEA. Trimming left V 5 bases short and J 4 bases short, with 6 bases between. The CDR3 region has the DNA TGCAGCGTTCCGTGGGGAAACACCATATATTTT. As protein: CSVPWGNTIYF.

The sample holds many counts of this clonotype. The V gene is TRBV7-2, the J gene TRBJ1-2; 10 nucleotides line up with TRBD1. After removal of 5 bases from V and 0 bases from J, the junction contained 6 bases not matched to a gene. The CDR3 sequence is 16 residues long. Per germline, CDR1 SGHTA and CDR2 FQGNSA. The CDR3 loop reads CASSLDRGRSNYGYTF. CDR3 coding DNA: TGTGCCAGCAGCCTTGACAGGGGGCGGTCTAACTATGGCTACACCTTC.

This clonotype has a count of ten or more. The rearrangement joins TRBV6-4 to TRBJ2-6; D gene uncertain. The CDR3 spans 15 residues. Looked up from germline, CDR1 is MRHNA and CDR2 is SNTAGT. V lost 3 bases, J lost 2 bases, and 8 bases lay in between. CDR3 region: CASSEFVTGANVLTF. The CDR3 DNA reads TGTGCCAGCAGTGAGTTTGTGACTGGGGCCAACGTCCTGACTTTC.

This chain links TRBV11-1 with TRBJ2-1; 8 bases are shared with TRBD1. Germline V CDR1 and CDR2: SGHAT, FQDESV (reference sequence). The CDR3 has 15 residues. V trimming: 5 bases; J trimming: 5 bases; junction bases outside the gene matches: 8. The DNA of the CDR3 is TGTGCCAGCAGCCCACGGGGACAGGTTAACAATGAGCAGTTCTTC. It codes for CASSPRGQVNNEQFF.